The 16 T cell receptor beta chains below come from one sample, sequenced in a study of blood T cell repertoires in COVID-19. Generated by immunoSEQ multiplex PCR, the TCRdb table keeps only in-frame clones and is missing some. The sample gives roughly 300,000 clones, over 85% of which show up once; less than 2% is in the top ten. Sequenced: peripheral blood. Receptors were obtained from a woman younger than 45 with COVID-19, enrolled during active disease.

The chain couples TRBV6-5 to TRBJ2-3; no reliable D call. The germline gives CDR1 MNHEY, CDR2 SVGAGI. The CDR3 spans 12 residues. Trimming left V 6 bases short and J 2 bases short, with 6 bases between. CDR3 amino acids: CASRESTDTQYF. CDR3 nucleotides: TGTGCCAGCAGAGAGTCCACAGATACGCAGTATTTT.

The genes are TRBV5-4 and TRBJ2-1; maybe TRBD1 (6 bases). V was pared by 5 bases and J by 10 bases, with 16 bases between. Germline loops: CDR1 SGHNT, CDR2 YYREEE (reference sequence). The CDR3 consists of 13 residues. In DNA, the CDR3 is TGTGCCAGCAGGACTCAAACAGGGTACGAGCAGTTCTTC. This translates into CASRTQTGYEQFF.

In this sample, this clone turned up once. The gene calls are TRBV28 and TRBJ1-1; 7 nucleotides match TRBD1. The CDR3 covers 15 residues. The ends lost 4 bases at V and 2 bases at J; junction bases unmatched: 7. Germline CDR1 reads MDHEN; CDR2 reads SYDVKM. Here the CDR3 reads CASSSGQAVNTEAFF. Written as DNA, the CDR3 is TGTGCCAGCAGTTCCGGACAGGCGGTAAACACTGAAGCTTTCTTT.

The chain uses TRBV5-1 and TRBJ2-1; D unresolved. The CDR3 is 16 amino acids. Germline CDR1 and CDR2: SGHRS and YFSETQ. V lost 0 bases and J lost 1, with 11 bases in between. Here the CDR3 reads CASSLVPGLSYNEQFF. CDR3 bases: TGCGCCAGCAGCTTGGTACCGGGTCTTTCCTACAATGAGCAGTTCTTC. The entire variable domain, with the rest obtained from reference TRBV5-1 and TRBJ2-1, is as follows: KAGVTQTPRYLIKTRGQQVTLSCSPISGHRSVSWYQQTPGQGLQFLFEYFSETQRNKGNFPGRFSGRQFSNSRSEMNVSTLELGDSALYLCASSLVPGLSYNEQFFGPGTRLTVL.

This clone has just a few counts. The chain joins TRBV5-1 to TRBJ2-7; the match to TRBD1 covers 7 bases. V dropped 0 bases and J dropped 7; count of bases not matched to a gene: 7. CDR3 length equals 14 residues. The germline V gene has CDR1 SGHRS and CDR2 YFSETQ. CDR3 nucleotide sequence: TGCGCCAGCAGCTTGGAGGGGGCGGTGGGGGAGCAGTACTTC. Encoded protein: CASSLEGAVGEQYF.

The chain has TRBV6-6 and TRBJ2-3; maybe TRBD1 (6 bases). Trimming left V 7 bases short and J 6 bases short, with 23 bases between. Looked up from germline, CDR1 is MNHNY and CDR2 is SVGAGI (reference sequence). This CDR3 spans 16 amino acids. CDR3 in DNA: TGTGCCAGCACCCCAGGGGTGGTCGTAGCAGCGGATACGCAGTATTTT. Its protein product is CASTPGVVVAADTQYF.

This sequence joins TRBV6-2 or TRBV6-3 and TRBJ2-7, with 9 bases that match TRBD1. Germline V CDR1 and CDR2: MNHEY, SVGEGT. CDR3 length equals 16 residues. V lost 5 bases and J lost 2; bases outside the gene matches: 10. CDR3 sequence reads: CASSLLHRGPAYEQYF. CDR3 bases: TGTGCCAGCAGTCTACTGCACAGGGGGCCCGCCTACGAGCAGTACTTC.

This clone was observed a handful of times. This chain links TRBV3-1 (or the pseudogene TRBV3-2) with TRBJ2-1; 7 bases are a match to TRBD2. The ends lost 7 bases at V and 3 bases at J; junction bases unmatched: 12. CDR1 LGHDT and CDR2 YNNKEL come from the germline V gene (reference sequence). The CDR3 has 16 residues. The CDR3 loop reads CASTPRLADVYNEQFF. The CDR3 DNA follows: TGTGCCAGCACCCCAAGGCTAGCGGACGTCTACAATGAGCAGTTCTTC.

The V call is TRBV19, the J call TRBJ2-5; 8 positions match TRBD1. J gave up 5 bases and V 1 base, and 6 bases lay outside the gene matches. The germline CDR1 and CDR2 sequences are LNHDA and SQIVND (reference sequence). The length of the CDR3 is 15 residues. This CDR3 reads CASSIGDRPGETQYF. For the CDR3, the DNA is TGTGCCAGTAGTATAGGGGACAGGCCAGGGGAGACCCAGTACTTC.

This clone is a singleton in its sample. The chain employs TRBV10-1 and TRBJ1-1; no definite D call. Trimming removed 4 bases from V and 4 bases from J, with 13 bases in between. Germline CDR1 WNHNN, CDR2 SYGVQD (reference sequence). The CDR3 has 14 amino acids. CDR3 coding DNA: TGCGCCAGCAGTGTCAACCCCGAGGGCACTGAAGCTTTCTTT. Its protein is CASSVNPEGTEAFF.

The chain links TRBV11-3 to TRBJ2-1, with a tentative D call TRBD1 (7 bases). From germline, CDR1 is SGHNT and CDR2 YENEEA. V lost 5 bases and J 4 bases, leaving 18 bases between the germline ends. CDR3 length: 16 residues. CDR3 residues: CASSRRAGGGYNEQFF. In nucleotides, the CDR3 is TGTGCCAGCAGCCGCAGGGCAGGGGGAGGTTACAATGAGCAGTTCTTC.

The chain is built from TRBV3-1 (or the pseudogene TRBV3-2) and TRBJ1-2, with 9 bases matching TRBD1. CDR3 length equals 16 residues. Germline CDR1 is LGHDT and CDR2 is YNNKEL (reference sequence). V lost 2 bases to trimming and J lost 3 bases; unmatched junction nucleotides: 7. CDR3 residues: CASSQFDRTGDYGYTF. The CDR3 bases are TGTGCCAGCAGCCAATTTGATAGGACAGGGGACTATGGCTACACCTTC.

The genes are TRBV3-1 (or the pseudogene TRBV3-2) and TRBJ2-3, with unresolved D. V dropped 2 bases and J dropped 2 bases, with 11 bases sitting between them. From germline, CDR1 is LGHDT and CDR2 YNNKEL (reference sequence). The CDR3 consists of 15 residues. CDR3 residues: CASSQLRNHTDTQYF. Written as DNA, the CDR3 is TGTGCCAGCAGCCAACTGAGGAACCACACAGATACGCAGTATTTT.

This chain uses TRBV3-1 (or the pseudogene TRBV3-2) with TRBJ2-3; D unclear. Trimming removed 3 bases from V and 7 bases from J, with 2 bases in between. Germline V gives CDR1 LGHDT, CDR2 YNNKEL (reference sequence). The CDR3 contains 10 residues. The CDR3 DNA sequence: TGTGCCAGCAGCCATAATACGCAGTATTTT. Translated, it gives CASSHNTQYF.

The V call is TRBV6-5, the J call TRBJ2-7; 9 bases agree with TRBD1. Germline CDR1 MNHEY, CDR2 SVGAGI. The V and J ends lost 2 bases and 6 bases, in that order; junction bases with no gene match: 8. This CDR3 comprises 15 residues. CDR3 protein: CASSYGTGQGLEQYF. The CDR3 region has the DNA TGTGCCAGCAGTTACGGTACGGGACAGGGTCTCGAGCAGTACTTC.

The V call is TRBV2, the J call TRBJ1-2, with a tentative D call TRBD1 (6 bases). The CDR3 is made up of 13 amino acids. V shed 6 bases and J shed 0 bases, with 8 bases lying between them. CDR1 is SNHLY and CDR2 is FYNNEI in the germline V gene. CDR3 nucleotide sequence: TGTGCCAGCAGGGACAGCTCTAACTATGGCTACACCTTC. This translates into CASRDSSNYGYTF.